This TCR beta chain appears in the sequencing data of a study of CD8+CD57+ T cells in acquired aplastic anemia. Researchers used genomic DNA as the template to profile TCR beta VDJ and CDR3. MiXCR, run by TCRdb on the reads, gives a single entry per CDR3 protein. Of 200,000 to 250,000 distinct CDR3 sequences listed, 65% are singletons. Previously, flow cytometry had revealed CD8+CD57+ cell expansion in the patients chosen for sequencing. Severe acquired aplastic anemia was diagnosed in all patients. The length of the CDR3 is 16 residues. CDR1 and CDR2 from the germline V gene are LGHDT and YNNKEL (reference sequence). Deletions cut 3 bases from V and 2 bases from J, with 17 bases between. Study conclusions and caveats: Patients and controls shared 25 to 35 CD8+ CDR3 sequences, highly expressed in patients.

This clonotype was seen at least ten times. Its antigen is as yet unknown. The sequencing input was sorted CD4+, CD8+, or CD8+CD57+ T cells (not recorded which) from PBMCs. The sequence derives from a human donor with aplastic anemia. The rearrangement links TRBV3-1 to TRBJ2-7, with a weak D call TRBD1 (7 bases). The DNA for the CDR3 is TGTGCCAGCAGCCACTTCCGACAGGGAGGAGCCTACGAGCAGTACTTC. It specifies CASSHFRQGGAYEQYF.